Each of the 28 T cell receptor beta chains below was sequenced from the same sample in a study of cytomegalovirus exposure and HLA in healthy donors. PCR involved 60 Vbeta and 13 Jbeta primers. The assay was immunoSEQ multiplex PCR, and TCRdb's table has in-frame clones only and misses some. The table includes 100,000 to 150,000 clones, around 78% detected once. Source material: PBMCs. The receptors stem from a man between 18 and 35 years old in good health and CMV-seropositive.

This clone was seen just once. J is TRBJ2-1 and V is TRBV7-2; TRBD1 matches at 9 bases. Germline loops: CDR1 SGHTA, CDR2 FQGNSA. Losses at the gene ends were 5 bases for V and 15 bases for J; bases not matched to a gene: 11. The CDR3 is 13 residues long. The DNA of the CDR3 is TGTGCCAGCAGCAACTGGGCCGGGACAGGGCGGTTCTTC. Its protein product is CASSNWAGTGRFF.

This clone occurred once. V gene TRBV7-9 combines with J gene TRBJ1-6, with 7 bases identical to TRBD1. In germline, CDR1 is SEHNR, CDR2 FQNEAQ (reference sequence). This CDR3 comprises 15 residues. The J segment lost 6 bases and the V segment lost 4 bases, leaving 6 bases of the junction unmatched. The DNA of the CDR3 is TGTGCCAGCAGCTGGGCCGGGACAGTTAATTCACCCCTCCACTTT. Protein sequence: CASSWAGTVNSPLHF.

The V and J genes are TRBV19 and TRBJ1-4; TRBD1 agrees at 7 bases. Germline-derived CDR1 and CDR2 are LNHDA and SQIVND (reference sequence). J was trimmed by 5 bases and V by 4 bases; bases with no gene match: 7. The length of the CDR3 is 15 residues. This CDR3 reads CASSTPQGGNEKLFF. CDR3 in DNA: TGTGCCAGTAGTACCCCCCAGGGGGGCAATGAAAAACTGTTTTTT.

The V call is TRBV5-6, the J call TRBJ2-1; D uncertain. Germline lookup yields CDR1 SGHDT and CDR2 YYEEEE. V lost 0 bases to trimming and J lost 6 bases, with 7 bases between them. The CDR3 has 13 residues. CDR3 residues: CASSLVQINEQFF. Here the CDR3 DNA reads TGTGCCAGCAGCTTGGTCCAGATCAATGAGCAGTTCTTC.

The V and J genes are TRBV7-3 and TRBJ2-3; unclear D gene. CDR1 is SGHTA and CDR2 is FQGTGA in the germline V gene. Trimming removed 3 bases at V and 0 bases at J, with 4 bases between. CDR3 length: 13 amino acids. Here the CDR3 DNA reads TGTGCCAGCAGCTTTGGCAGCACAGATACGCAGTATTTT. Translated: CASSFGSTDTQYF.

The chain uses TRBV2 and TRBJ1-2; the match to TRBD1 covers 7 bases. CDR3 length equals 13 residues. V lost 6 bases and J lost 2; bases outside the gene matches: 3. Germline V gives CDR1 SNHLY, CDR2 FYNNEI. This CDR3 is CASRGTENYGYTF. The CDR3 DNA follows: TGTGCCAGCAGAGGGACAGAGAACTATGGCTACACCTTC.

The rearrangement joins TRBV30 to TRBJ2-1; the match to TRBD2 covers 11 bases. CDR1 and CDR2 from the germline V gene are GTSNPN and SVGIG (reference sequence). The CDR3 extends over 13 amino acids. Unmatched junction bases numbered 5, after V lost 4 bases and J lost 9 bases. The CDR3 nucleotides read TGTGCCTGGAAACTTAGCGGGGGGGCTGAGCAGTTCTTC. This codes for CAWKLSGGAEQFF.

The CDR3 loop reads CASSSWVERAYEQYF. The CDR3 DNA follows: TGTGCCAGCAGCTCCTGGGTCGAGAGGGCCTACGAGCAGTACTTC. The chain links TRBV7-2 to TRBJ2-7, with D possibly TRBD2 on 5 matching bases. The germline V gene has CDR1 SGHTA and CDR2 FQGNSA. Trimming removed 4 bases from V and 2 bases from J, with 15 bases in between. The CDR3 spans 15 residues.

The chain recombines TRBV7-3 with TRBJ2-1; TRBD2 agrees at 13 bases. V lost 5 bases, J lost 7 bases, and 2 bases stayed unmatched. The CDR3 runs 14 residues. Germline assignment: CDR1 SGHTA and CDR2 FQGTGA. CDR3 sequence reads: CASSLGLAGNEQFF. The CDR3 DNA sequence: TGTGCCAGCAGCCTGGGACTAGCGGGGAATGAGCAGTTCTTC.

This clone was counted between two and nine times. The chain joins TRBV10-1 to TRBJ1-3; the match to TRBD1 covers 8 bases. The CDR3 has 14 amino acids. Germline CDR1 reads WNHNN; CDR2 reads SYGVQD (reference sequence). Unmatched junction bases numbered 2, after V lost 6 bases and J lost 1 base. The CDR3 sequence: CASSGQGSGNTIYF. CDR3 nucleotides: TGCGCCAGCAGCGGACAGGGATCTGGAAACACCATATATTTT.

The CDR3 sequence: CASDSGDVNYGYTF. The CDR3 nucleotides are TGTGCCAGCGATTCAGGGGACGTTAACTATGGCTACACCTTC. The chain uses TRBV25-1 and TRBJ1-2, with a weak D call TRBD1 (6 bases). Trimming took 8 bases from V and 1 from J, leaving 14 bases between them. This CDR3 spans 14 amino acids. Germline V gives CDR1 MGHDK, CDR2 SYGVNS.

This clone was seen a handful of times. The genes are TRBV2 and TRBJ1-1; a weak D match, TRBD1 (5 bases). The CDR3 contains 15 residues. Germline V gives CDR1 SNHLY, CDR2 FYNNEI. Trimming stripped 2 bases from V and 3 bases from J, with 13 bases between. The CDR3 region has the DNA TGTGCCAGCAGTGAACAGGGAGGATGGGACACTGAAGCTTTCTTT. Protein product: CASSEQGGWDTEAFF.

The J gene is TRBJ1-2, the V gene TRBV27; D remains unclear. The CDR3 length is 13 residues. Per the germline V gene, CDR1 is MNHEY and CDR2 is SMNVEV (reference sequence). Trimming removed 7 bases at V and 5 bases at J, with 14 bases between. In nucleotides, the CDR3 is TGTGCCAGCAAAGAAGGACTGACTTATGGCTACACCTTC. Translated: CASKEGLTYGYTF.

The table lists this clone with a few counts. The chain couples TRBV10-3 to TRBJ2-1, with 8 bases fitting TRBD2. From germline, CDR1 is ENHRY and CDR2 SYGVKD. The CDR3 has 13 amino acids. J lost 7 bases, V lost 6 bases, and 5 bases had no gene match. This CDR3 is CAISGGAGNEQFF. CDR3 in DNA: TGTGCCATCAGCGGGGGGGCCGGGAATGAGCAGTTCTTC.

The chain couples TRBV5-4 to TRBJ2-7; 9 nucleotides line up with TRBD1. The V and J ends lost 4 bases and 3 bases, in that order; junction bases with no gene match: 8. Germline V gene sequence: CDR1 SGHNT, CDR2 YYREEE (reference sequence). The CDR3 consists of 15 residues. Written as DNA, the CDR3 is TGTGCCAGCAGCCCGACAGGGGGGCCCCTCTACGAGCAGTACTTC. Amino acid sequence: CASSPTGGPLYEQYF.

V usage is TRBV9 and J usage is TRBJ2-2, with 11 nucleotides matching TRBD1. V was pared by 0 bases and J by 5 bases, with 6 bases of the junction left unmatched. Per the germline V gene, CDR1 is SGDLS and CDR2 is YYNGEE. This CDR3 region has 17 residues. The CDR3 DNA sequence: TGTGCCAGCAGCGTAGACGTAGGACAGGGGGCGACCGGGGAGCTGTTTTTT. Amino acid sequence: CASSVDVGQGATGELFF.

DNA for the CDR3: TGTGCCAGCAGTGAACATGGACTCCGTGACTACACCTTC. Amino acids: CASSEHGLRDYTF. This chain connects TRBV6-1 to TRBJ1-2; no clear D. Trimming pared 2 bases from V and 10 bases from J, leaving 14 bases between. This CDR3 has 13 amino acids. Germline V gives CDR1 MNHNS, CDR2 SASEGT.

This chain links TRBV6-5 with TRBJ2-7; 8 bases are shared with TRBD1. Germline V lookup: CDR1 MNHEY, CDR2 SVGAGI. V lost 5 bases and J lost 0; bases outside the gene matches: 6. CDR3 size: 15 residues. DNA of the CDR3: TGTGCCAGCAGTCGAGGACAGGGAAGCTCCTACGAGCAGTACTTC. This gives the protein CASSRGQGSSYEQYF.

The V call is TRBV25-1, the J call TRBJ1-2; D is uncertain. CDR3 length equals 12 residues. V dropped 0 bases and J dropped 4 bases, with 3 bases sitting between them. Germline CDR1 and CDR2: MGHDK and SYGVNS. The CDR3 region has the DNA TGTGCCAGCAGTGAATACGGCTATGGCTACACCTTC. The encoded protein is CASSEYGYGYTF.

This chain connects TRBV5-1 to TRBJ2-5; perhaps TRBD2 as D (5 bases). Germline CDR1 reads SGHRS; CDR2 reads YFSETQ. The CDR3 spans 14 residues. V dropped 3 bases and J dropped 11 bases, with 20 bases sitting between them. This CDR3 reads CASSSDALALEQYF. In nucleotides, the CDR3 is TGCGCCAGCAGCTCCGACGCTCTAGCTTTGGAGCAGTACTTC.

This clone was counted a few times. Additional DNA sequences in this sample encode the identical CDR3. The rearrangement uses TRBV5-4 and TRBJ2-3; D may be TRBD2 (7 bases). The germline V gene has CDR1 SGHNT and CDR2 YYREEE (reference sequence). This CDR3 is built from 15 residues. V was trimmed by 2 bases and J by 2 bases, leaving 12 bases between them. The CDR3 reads CASSLRGGYTDTQYF. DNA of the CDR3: TGTGCCAGCAGCTTAAGGGGGGGGTACACAGATACGCAGTATTTT.

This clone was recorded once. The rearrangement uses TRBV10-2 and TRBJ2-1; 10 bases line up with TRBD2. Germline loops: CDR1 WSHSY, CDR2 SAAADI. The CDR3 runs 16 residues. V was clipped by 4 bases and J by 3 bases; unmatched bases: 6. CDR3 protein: CASSATSGSHYNEQFF. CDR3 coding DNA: TGCGCCAGCAGTGCGACTAGCGGGTCGCACTACAATGAGCAGTTCTTC.

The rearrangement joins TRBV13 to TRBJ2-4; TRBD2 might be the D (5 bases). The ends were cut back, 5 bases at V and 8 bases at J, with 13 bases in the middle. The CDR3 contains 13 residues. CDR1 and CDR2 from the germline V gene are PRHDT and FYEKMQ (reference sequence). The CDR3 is CASSQEGWDIQYF. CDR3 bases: TGTGCCAGCAGCCAAGAGGGATGGGACATTCAGTACTTC.

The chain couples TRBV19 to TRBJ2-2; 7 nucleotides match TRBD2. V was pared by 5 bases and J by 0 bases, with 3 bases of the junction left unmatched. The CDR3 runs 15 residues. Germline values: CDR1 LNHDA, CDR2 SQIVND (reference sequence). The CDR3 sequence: CASSLSGTNTGELFF. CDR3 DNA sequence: TGTGCCAGTAGTTTAAGCGGGACGAACACCGGGGAGCTGTTTTTT.

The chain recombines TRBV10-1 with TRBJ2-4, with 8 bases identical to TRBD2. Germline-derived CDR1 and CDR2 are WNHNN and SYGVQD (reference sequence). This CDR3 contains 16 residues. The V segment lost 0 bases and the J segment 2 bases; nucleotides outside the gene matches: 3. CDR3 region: CASSESRGGTKNIQYF. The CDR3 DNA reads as TGCGCCAGCAGTGAGTCACGGGGGGGCACCAAAAACATTCAGTACTTC.

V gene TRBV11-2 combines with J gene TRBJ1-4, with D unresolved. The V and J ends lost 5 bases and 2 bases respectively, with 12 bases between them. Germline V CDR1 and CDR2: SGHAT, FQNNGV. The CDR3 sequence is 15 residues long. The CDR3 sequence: CASSLSGFTNEKLFF. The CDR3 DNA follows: TGTGCCAGCAGCCTTTCGGGGTTTACTAATGAAAAACTGTTTTTT. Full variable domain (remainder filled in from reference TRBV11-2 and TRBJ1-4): EAGVAQSPRYKIIEKRQSVAFWCNPISGHATLYWYQQILGQGPKLLIQFQNNGVVDDSQLPKDRFSAERLKGVDSTLKIQPAKLEDSAVYLCASSLSGFTNEKLFFGSGTQLSVL.

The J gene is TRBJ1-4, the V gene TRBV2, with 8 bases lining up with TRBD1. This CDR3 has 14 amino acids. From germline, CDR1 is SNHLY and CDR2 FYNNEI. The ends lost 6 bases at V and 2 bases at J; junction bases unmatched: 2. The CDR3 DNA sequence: TGTGCCAGCAGCGACAGGGGTACTAATGAAAAACTGTTTTTT. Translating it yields CASSDRGTNEKLFF.

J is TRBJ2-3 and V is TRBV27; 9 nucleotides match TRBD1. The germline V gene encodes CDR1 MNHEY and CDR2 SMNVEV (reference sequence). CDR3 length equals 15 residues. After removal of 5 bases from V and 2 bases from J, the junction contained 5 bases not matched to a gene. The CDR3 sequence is CASSRGQGITDTQYF. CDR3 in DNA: TGTGCCAGCAGTCGGGGACAGGGCATCACAGATACGCAGTATTTT.